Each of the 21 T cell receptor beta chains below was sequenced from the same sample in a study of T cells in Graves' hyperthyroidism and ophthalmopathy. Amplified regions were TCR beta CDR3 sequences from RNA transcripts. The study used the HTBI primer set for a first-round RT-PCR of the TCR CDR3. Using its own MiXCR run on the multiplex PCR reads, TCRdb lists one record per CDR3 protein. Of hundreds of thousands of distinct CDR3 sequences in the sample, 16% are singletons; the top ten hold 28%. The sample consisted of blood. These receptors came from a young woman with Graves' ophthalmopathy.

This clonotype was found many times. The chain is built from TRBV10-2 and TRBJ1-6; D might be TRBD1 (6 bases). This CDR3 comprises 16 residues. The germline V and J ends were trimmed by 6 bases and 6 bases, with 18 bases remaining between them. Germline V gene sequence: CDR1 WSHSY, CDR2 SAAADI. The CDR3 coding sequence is TGCGCCAGCAGGCGTACAGGGAGTACGGCTAATTCACCCCTCCACTTT. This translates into CASRRTGSTANSPLHF.

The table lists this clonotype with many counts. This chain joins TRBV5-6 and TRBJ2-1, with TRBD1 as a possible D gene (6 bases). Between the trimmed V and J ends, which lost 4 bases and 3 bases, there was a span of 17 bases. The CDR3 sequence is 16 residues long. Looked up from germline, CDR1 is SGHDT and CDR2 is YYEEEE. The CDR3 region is CASSQTRGSNYNEQFF. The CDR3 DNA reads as TGTGCCAGCAGCCAGACCAGGGGCTCCAACTACAATGAGCAGTTCTTC.

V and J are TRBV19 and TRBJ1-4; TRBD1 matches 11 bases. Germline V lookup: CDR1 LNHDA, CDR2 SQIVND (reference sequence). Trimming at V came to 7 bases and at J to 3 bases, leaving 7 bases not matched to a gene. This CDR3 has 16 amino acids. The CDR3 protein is CASKDRGRTPNEKLFF. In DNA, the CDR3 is TGTGCCAGTAAGGACAGGGGGCGAACCCCTAATGAAAAACTGTTTTTT.

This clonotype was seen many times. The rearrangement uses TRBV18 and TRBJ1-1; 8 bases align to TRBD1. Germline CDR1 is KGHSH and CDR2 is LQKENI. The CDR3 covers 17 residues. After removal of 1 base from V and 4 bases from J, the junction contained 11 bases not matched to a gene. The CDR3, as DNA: TGTGCCAGCTCACCACTTGAGGCAGGGGGCTCGGGCACTGAAGCTTTCTTT. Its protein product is CASSPLEAGGSGTEAFF. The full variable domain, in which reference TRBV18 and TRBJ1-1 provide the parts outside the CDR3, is NAGVMQNPRHLVRRRGQEARLRCSPMKGHSHVYWYRQLPEEGLKFMVYLQKENIIDESGMPKERFSAEFPKEGPSILRIQQVVRGDSAAYFCASSPLEAGGSGTEAFFGQGTRLTVV.

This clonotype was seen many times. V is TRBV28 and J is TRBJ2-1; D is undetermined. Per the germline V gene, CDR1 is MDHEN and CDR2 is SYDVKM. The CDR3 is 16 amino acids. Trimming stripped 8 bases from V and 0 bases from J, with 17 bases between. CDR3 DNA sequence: TGTGCCAGCGGCCACCCTCTGGGCAGCTCCTACAATGAGCAGTTCTTC. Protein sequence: CASGHPLGSSYNEQFF.

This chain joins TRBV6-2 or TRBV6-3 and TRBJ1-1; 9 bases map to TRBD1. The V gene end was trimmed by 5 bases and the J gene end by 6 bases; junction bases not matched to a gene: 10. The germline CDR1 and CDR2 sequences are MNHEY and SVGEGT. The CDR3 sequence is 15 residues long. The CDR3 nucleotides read TGTGCCAGCAGTCCTATGGGACAGGGTCCCCCTGAAGCTTTCTTT. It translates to CASSPMGQGPPEAFF.

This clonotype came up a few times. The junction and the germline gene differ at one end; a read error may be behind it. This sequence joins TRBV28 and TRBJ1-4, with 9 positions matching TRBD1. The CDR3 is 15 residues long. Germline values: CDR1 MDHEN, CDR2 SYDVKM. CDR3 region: CASNKRDRVYEKLSF. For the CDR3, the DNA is TGTGCCAGCAATAAGAGGGACAGGGTTTATGAAAAACTGTCTTTT. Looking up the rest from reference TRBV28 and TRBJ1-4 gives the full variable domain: DVKVTQSSRYLVKRTGEKVFLECVQDMDHENMFWYRQDPGLGLRLIYFSYDVKMKEKGDIPEGYSVSREKKERFSLILESASTNQTSMYLCASNKRDRVYEKLSFGSGTQLSVL.

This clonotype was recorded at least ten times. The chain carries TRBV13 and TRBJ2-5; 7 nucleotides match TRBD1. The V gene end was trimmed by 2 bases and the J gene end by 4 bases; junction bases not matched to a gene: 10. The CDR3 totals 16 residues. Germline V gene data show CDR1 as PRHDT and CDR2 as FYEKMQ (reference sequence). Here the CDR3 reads CASSLRGGDPTETQYF. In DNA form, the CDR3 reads TGTGCCAGCAGCTTACGAGGGGGCGACCCCACAGAGACCCAGTACTTC.

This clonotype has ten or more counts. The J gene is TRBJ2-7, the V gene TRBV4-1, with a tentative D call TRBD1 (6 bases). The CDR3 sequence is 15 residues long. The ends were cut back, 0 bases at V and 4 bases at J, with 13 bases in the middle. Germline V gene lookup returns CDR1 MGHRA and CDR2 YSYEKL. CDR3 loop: CASSQETGSSYEQYF. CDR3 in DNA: TGCGCCAGCAGCCAAGAAACAGGGAGTAGTTACGAGCAGTACTTC.

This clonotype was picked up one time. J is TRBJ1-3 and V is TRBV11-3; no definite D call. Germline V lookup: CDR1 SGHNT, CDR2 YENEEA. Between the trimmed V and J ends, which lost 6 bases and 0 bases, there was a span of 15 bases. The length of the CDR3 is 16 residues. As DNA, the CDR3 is TGTGCCAGCAGTTTCGGCGCGGCCCACTCTGGAAACACCATATATTTT. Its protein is CASSFGAAHSGNTIYF.

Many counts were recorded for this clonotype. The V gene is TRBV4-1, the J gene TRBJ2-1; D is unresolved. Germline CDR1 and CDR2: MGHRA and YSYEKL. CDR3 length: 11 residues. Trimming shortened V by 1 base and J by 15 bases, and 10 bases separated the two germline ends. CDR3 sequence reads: CASSQAYLMFF. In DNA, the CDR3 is TGCGCCAGCAGCCAAGCTTACCTCATGTTCTTC.

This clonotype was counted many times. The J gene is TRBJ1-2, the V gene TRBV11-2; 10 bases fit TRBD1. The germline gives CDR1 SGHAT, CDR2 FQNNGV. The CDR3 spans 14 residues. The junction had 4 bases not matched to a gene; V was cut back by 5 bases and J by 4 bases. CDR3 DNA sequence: TGTGCCAGCAGCACGACAGGGGGCGCCTATGGCTACACCTTC. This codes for CASSTTGGAYGYTF.

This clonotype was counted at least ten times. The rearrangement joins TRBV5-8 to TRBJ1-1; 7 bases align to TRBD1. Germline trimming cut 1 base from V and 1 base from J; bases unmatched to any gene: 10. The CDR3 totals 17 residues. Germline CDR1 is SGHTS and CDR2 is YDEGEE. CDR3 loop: CASSLFPPTGSNTEAFF. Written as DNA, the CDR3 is TGTGCCAGCAGCTTGTTTCCGCCGACAGGGTCGAACACTGAAGCTTTCTTT.

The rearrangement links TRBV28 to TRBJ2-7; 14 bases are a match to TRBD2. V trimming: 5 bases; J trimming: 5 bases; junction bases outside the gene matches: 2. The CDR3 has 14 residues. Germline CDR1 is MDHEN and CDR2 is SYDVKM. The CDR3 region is CASSTTSGGDEQYF. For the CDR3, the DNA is TGTGCCAGCAGTACGACTAGCGGGGGGGACGAGCAGTACTTC.

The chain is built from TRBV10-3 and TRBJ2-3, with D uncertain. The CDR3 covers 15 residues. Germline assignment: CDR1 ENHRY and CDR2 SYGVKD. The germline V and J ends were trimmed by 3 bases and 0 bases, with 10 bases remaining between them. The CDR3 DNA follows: TGTGCCATCAGTGACCCAAACCTTAGCACAGATACGCAGTATTTT. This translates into CAISDPNLSTDTQYF.

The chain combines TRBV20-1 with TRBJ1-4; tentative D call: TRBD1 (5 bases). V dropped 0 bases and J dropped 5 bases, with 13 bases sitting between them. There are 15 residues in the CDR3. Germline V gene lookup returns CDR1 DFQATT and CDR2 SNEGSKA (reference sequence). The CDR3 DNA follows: TGCAGTGCTAGAGATATAGGGACGCCCAATGAAAAACTGTTTTTT. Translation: CSARDIGTPNEKLFF.

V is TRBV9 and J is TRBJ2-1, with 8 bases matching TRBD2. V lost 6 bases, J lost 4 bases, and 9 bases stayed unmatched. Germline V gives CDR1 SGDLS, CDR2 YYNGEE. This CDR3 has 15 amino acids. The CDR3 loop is CASNLAGTFYNEQFF. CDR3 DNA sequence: TGTGCCAGCAACCTAGCGGGCACATTTTACAATGAGCAGTTCTTC.

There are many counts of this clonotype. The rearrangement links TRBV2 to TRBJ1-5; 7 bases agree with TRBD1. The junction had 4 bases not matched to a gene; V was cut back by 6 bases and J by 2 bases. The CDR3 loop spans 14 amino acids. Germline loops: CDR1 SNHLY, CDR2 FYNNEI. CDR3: CASSDRVRNQPQHF. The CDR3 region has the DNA TGTGCCAGCAGCGACAGGGTTCGCAATCAGCCCCAGCATTTT. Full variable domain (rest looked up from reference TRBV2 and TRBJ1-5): EPEVTQTPSHQVTQMGQEVILRCVPISNHLYFYWYRQILGQKVEFLVSFYNNEISEKSEIFDDQFSVERPDGSNFTLKIRSTKLEDSAMYFCASSDRVRNQPQHFGDGTRLSIL.

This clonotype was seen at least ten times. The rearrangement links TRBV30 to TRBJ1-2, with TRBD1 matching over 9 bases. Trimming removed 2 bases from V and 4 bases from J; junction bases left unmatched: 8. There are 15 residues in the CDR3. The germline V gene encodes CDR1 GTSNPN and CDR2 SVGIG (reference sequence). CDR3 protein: CAWSFRDRASYGYTF. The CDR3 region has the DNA TGTGCCTGGAGTTTCCGGGACAGGGCTTCCTATGGCTACACCTTC.

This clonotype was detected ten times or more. The CDR3 sequence is CASSLMDNYGYTF. The CDR3 nucleotides read TGTGCCAGCAGCTTGATGGACAACTATGGCTACACCTTC. This chain connects TRBV5-8 to TRBJ1-2; D call uncertain. Looked up from germline, CDR1 is SGHTS and CDR2 is YDEGEE. Trimming removed 1 base at V and 2 bases at J, with 6 bases between. This CDR3 has 13 residues.

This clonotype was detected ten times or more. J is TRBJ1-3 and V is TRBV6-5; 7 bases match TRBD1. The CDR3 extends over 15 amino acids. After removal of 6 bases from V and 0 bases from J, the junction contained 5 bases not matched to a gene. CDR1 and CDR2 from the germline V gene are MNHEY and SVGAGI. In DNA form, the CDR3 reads TGTGCCAGCAGGGGCGGGACAGACTCTGGAAACACCATATATTTT. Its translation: CASRGGTDSGNTIYF.